A selection of T cell receptor beta chains follows, all from one sample in a study of T cells in Graves' hyperthyroidism and ophthalmopathy. TCRdb recomputed calls from the multiplex PCR reads with MiXCR, one row per CDR3 protein. The repertoire has about 410,000 distinct CDR3 sequences, around 13% of them found once; the top ten carry roughly a fifth. The source material was blood. The receptors were gathered from a woman younger than 45 with Graves' ophthalmopathy. Both conserved end residues are part of each CDR3. Fields, in order: D gene, clone size, J gene, V gene, CDR3 DNA, CDR3 protein. The D gene is left open where the match is weak. Expanded clones get a size class; other rows say once, few or many, or leave the size out.

d_gene: -; abundance: -; j_gene: TRBJ2-1; v_gene: TRBV20-1; CDR3nt: TGCAGTGCTAGTTCGGAGCAACGCTCCTACAATGAGCAGTTCTTC; CDR3aa: CSASSEQRSYNEQFF
d_gene: -; abundance: many; j_gene: TRBJ2-4; v_gene: TRBV7-2; CDR3nt: TGTGCCAGCAGTCCAGGGGGGGCGGCCAAAAACATTCAGTACTTC; CDR3aa: CASSPGGAAKNIQYF
d_gene: -; abundance: many; j_gene: TRBJ1-5; v_gene: TRBV28; CDR3nt: TGTGCCAGCAGTCCCCCCAATCAGCCCCAGCATTTT; CDR3aa: CASSPPNQPQHF
d_gene: TRBD1; abundance: many; j_gene: TRBJ2-1; v_gene: TRBV7-3; CDR3nt: TGTGCCAGCAGCCCAGGACAGGGGACGGATGAGCAGTTCTTC; CDR3aa: CASSPGQGTDEQFF
d_gene: -; abundance: once; j_gene: TRBJ2-1; v_gene: TRBV18; CDR3nt: TGTGCCAGCTCACCCAACGTTGGTTTCGCCTACAATGAGCAGTTCTTC; CDR3aa: CASSPNVGFAYNEQFF
d_gene: -; abundance: -; j_gene: TRBJ2-7; v_gene: TRBV7-9; CDR3nt: TGTGCCAGCAGCTTATCGTGGGGCAGCGAGCAGTACTTC; CDR3aa: CASSLSWGSEQYF
d_gene: TRBD1; abundance: -; j_gene: TRBJ1-1; v_gene: TRBV3-1; CDR3nt: TGTGCCAGCAGCCAAGTCCAGGGGGAGGAAGCTTTCTTT; CDR3aa: CASSQVQGEEAFF
d_gene: -; abundance: many; j_gene: TRBJ1-5; v_gene: TRBV10-3; CDR3nt: TGTGCCATCAGTGAGGGGGGCCAGCTTAGCAATCAGCCCCAGCATTTT; CDR3aa: CAISEGGQLSNQPQHF
d_gene: -; abundance: few; j_gene: TRBJ1-2; v_gene: TRBV7-9; CDR3nt: TGTGCCAGCAGCCAAGCGGGGGGAAGCTACACCTTC; CDR3aa: CASSQAGGSYTF
d_gene: -; abundance: -; j_gene: TRBJ2-2; v_gene: TRBV10-3; CDR3nt: TGTGCCATCAGTGAGGGGCGGGGGCGGACCGGGGAGCTGTTTTTT; CDR3aa: CAISEGRGRTGELFF
d_gene: -; abundance: -; j_gene: TRBJ2-3; v_gene: TRBV7-2; CDR3nt: TGTGCCAGCAGTCCAGGGGAGGCAGATACGCAGTATTTT; CDR3aa: CASSPGEADTQYF
d_gene: -; abundance: many; j_gene: TRBJ1-5; v_gene: TRBV20-1; CDR3nt: TGCAGTGCTAGAGGGGAGGACAGTCGCTGGGGTCAGCCCCAGCATTTT; CDR3aa: CSARGEDSRWGQPQHF
d_gene: -; abundance: many; j_gene: TRBJ1-5; v_gene: TRBV28; CDR3nt: TGTGCCAGCACCTATGGAAATCGGGGAGAGTGGTATCAGCCCCAGCATTTT; CDR3aa: CASTYGNRGEWYQPQHF
d_gene: TRBD1; abundance: -; j_gene: TRBJ2-2; v_gene: TRBV10-3; CDR3nt: TGTGCCATCAGTGAGTCGACAGGGTTTACCGGGGAGCTGTTTTTT; CDR3aa: CAISESTGFTGELFF
d_gene: TRBD1; abundance: -; j_gene: TRBJ2-6; v_gene: TRBV6-5; CDR3nt: TGTGCCGGGACAGCGTTTGGGGCCAACGTCCTGACTTTC; CDR3aa: CAGTAFGANVLTF
d_gene: TRBD2; abundance: -; j_gene: TRBJ2-1; v_gene: TRBV13; CDR3nt: TGTGCCAGCAGCTTAGAGGGCGGGGGGCAGTTCTTC; CDR3aa: CASSLEGGGQFF
d_gene: -; abundance: many; j_gene: TRBJ1-2; v_gene: TRBV19; CDR3nt: TGTGCCAGTAGTGACAGTCAGAGATATGGCTACACCTTC; CDR3aa: CASSDSQRYGYTF
d_gene: -; abundance: many; j_gene: TRBJ2-7; v_gene: TRBV10-3; CDR3nt: TGTGCCATCAGGGACAACGACTACGAGCAGTACTTC; CDR3aa: CAIRDNDYEQYF
d_gene: -; abundance: many; j_gene: TRBJ2-7; v_gene: TRBV20-1; CDR3nt: TGCAGTGCTAGAGATCTCACCCGGTGGGACGAGCAGTACTTC; CDR3aa: CSARDLTRWDEQYF
d_gene: TRBD1; abundance: many; j_gene: TRBJ1-1; v_gene: TRBV6-1; CDR3nt: TGTGCCAGCAGTGGATCAGGGGGCCGCACTGAAGCTTTCTTT; CDR3aa: CASSGSGGRTEAFF
d_gene: TRBD1; abundance: many; j_gene: TRBJ2-5; v_gene: TRBV28; CDR3nt: TGTGCCAGCAGTTGGGGGACAGGGAGCCAAGAGACCCAGTACTTC; CDR3aa: CASSWGTGSQETQYF
d_gene: -; abundance: -; j_gene: TRBJ2-2; v_gene: TRBV19; CDR3nt: TGTGCCAGTAGTATTCAGGGGAACACCGGGGAGCTGTTTTTT; CDR3aa: CASSIQGNTGELFF
d_gene: TRBD1; abundance: many; j_gene: TRBJ2-7; v_gene: TRBV28; CDR3nt: TGTGCCAGCAGTTCCCGGACAGGCAGCTCCTACGAGCAGTACTTC; CDR3aa: CASSSRTGSSYEQYF
d_gene: TRBD2; abundance: few; j_gene: TRBJ2-7; v_gene: TRBV6-1; CDR3nt: TGTGCCAGCAGGGACGGTGGACTAGCGGGCTACGAGCAGTACTTC; CDR3aa: CASRDGGLAGYEQYF
d_gene: -; abundance: many; j_gene: TRBJ1-6; v_gene: TRBV27; CDR3nt: TGTGCCAGCAGTTTTCGGTCGGACAATTCACCCCTCCACTTT; CDR3aa: CASSFRSDNSPLHF
d_gene: -; abundance: -; j_gene: TRBJ2-3; v_gene: TRBV25-1; CDR3nt: TGTGCCAGCAGCAGACAGGCAGATACGCAGTATTTT; CDR3aa: CASSRQADTQYF
d_gene: TRBD1; abundance: -; j_gene: TRBJ2-3; v_gene: TRBV4-1; CDR3nt: TGCGCCAGCAGCCTCCGGGACAGGGGGCTGGATACGCAGTATTTT; CDR3aa: CASSLRDRGLDTQYF
d_gene: TRBD2; abundance: many; j_gene: TRBJ2-7; v_gene: TRBV7-6; CDR3nt: TGTGCCAGCAGCTTAGTGTCGGGGGGGACCTACGAGCAGTACTTC; CDR3aa: CASSLVSGGTYEQYF
d_gene: -; abundance: many; j_gene: TRBJ2-3; v_gene: TRBV6-1; CDR3nt: TGTGCCAGCAGTGAAGGTCAGACACTAGGTACGCAGTATTTT; CDR3aa: CASSEGQTLGTQYF
d_gene: -; abundance: many; j_gene: TRBJ2-7; v_gene: TRBV7-2; CDR3nt: TGTGCCAGCAGCTTAGGTGCGACTTGGCAGTACTTC; CDR3aa: CASSLGATWQYF
d_gene: -; abundance: -; j_gene: TRBJ1-6; v_gene: TRBV27; CDR3nt: TGTGCCAGCAGAGTCGGGAGCTCCTATAATTCACCCCTCCACTTT; CDR3aa: CASRVGSSYNSPLHF
d_gene: TRBD1; abundance: few; j_gene: TRBJ2-3; v_gene: TRBV14; CDR3nt: TGTGCCAGCAGCCAGGTGGACAGGGTTGTGATAGATACGCAGTATTTT; CDR3aa: CASSQVDRVVIDTQYF
d_gene: TRBD1; abundance: many; j_gene: TRBJ2-1; v_gene: TRBV27; CDR3nt: TGTGCCAGCACTACAGGGGGGAACAATGAGCAGTTCTTC; CDR3aa: CASTTGGNNEQFF
d_gene: -; abundance: many; j_gene: TRBJ2-7; v_gene: TRBV14; CDR3nt: TGTGCCAGCAGCCAATCTCCGGGGAGCGAGCAGTACTTC; CDR3aa: CASSQSPGSEQYF
d_gene: -; abundance: -; j_gene: TRBJ1-1; v_gene: TRBV20-1; CDR3nt: TGCAGTGCGGTCGACAGGCGGGGGACTGAAGCTTTCTTT; CDR3aa: CSAVDRRGTEAFF
d_gene: -; abundance: few; j_gene: TRBJ2-3; v_gene: TRBV24-1; CDR3nt: TGTGCCACCAGTGACATCGACAGCAGGGGTACGCAGTATTTT; CDR3aa: CATSDIDSRGTQYF
d_gene: -; abundance: many; j_gene: TRBJ2-7; v_gene: TRBV15; CDR3nt: TGTGCCACCAGCAGAGATGGGGGTTACGAGCAGTACTTC; CDR3aa: CATSRDGGYEQYF
d_gene: -; abundance: many; j_gene: TRBJ2-3; v_gene: TRBV5-1; CDR3nt: TGCGCCAGCAGCTGGGGTTTGTCAGGGCCAGATACGCAGTATTTT; CDR3aa: CASSWGLSGPDTQYF
d_gene: TRBD1; abundance: many; j_gene: TRBJ1-2; v_gene: TRBV28; CDR3nt: TGTGCCAGCAAACAGGGGGCCGTTACCTATGGCTACACCTTC; CDR3aa: CASKQGAVTYGYTF
d_gene: TRBD1; abundance: many; j_gene: TRBJ2-5; v_gene: TRBV2; CDR3nt: TGTGCCAGCAGTGACCGCCGAGACAGGGGCCGGGAGACCCAGTACTTC; CDR3aa: CASSDRRDRGRETQYF
d_gene: TRBD2; abundance: many; j_gene: TRBJ2-7; v_gene: TRBV20-1; CDR3nt: TGCAGTGCTAGAGACCCCTTCTCCACTAGCGGGGGGGCCTACGAGCAGTACTTC; CDR3aa: CSARDPFSTSGGAYEQYF
d_gene: TRBD1; abundance: many; j_gene: TRBJ1-1; v_gene: TRBV5-1; CDR3nt: TGCGCCAGCAGCTGGGGGGACAGGCGGAACACTGAAGCTTTCTTT; CDR3aa: CASSWGDRRNTEAFF
d_gene: -; abundance: many; j_gene: TRBJ1-5; v_gene: TRBV5-1; CDR3nt: TGCGCCAGCAGCTTGGGGGACGGAGCAAGTGATGCCCAGCATTTT; CDR3aa: CASSLGDGASDAQHF
d_gene: -; abundance: many; j_gene: TRBJ2-2; v_gene: TRBV2; CDR3nt: TGTGCCAGGACAGCCGCGAACACCGGGGAGCTGTTTTTT; CDR3aa: CARTAANTGELFF
d_gene: -; abundance: few; j_gene: TRBJ2-5; v_gene: TRBV7-3; CDR3nt: TGTGCCAGCAGCTTAACTTCCAAGGCTGGGGAGACCCAGTACTTC; CDR3aa: CASSLTSKAGETQYF
d_gene: TRBD1; abundance: many; j_gene: TRBJ2-1; v_gene: TRBV7-9; CDR3nt: TGTGCCAGCACCCGGGACAGGCCTTCCTACAATGAGCAGTTCTTC; CDR3aa: CASTRDRPSYNEQFF
d_gene: TRBD1; abundance: many; j_gene: TRBJ2-7; v_gene: TRBV27; CDR3nt: TGTGCCAGCAGTCCCACTCGACAGGGCAACTCCTACGAGCAGTACTTC; CDR3aa: CASSPTRQGNSYEQYF